These T cell receptor beta chains were read from a single sample in a study of T cell changes during pregnancy in multiple sclerosis. TCRdb's table, derived via immunoSEQ multiplex PCR, lists solely in-frame clones and lacks some. The table has just under 85,000 clones, 90% to 95% seen once. This specimen was peripheral blood, taken in the first trimester of pregnancy. The source is a female donor with multiple sclerosis, enrolled in a pregnancy study. The CDR3 runs from the conserved cysteine through the conserved F or W. Fields, in order: CDR3 length, J gene, D gene, clone size, V gene, CDR3 DNA, CDR3 protein. A D gene is named only where the DNA matches it firmly. Size tells how often a clone was seen (once, few, many) or the class of an expanded clone, and some rows leave it out.

len: 15
j_gene: TRBJ2-7
d_gene: -
abundance: -
v_gene: TRBV14
CDR3nt: TGTGCCAGCAGCCAACCCCTAGGGCGGGGAGGCGAGCAGTACTTC
CDR3aa: CASSQPLGRGGEQYF

len: 16
j_gene: TRBJ1-2
d_gene: -
abundance: few
v_gene: TRBV5-1
CDR3nt: TGCGCCAGCAGCTTGGCCGGTAGAGGGAGTCTCTATGGCTACACCTTC
CDR3aa: CASSLAGRGSLYGYTF

len: 13
j_gene: TRBJ2-7
d_gene: -
abundance: -
v_gene: TRBV19
CDR3nt: TGTGCCAGTAGTGTAAACGAGCCCTACGAGCAGTACTTC
CDR3aa: CASSVNEPYEQYF

len: 14
j_gene: TRBJ2-1
d_gene: TRBD1
abundance: -
v_gene: TRBV29-1
CDR3nt: TGCAGCGTGGAGGGGACAGGCATTATAATTGGGCAGTTCTTC
CDR3aa: CSVEGTGIIIGQFF

len: 16
j_gene: TRBJ2-1
d_gene: -
abundance: once
v_gene: TRBV15
CDR3nt: TGTGCCACCAGCAGGGACCCTTGGACATCGTACAATGAGCAGTTCTTC
CDR3aa: CATSRDPWTSYNEQFF

len: 14
j_gene: TRBJ2-1
d_gene: -
abundance: -
v_gene: TRBV11-2
CDR3nt: TGTGCCAGCAGCTTAGTGGGGCCAAACAATGAGCAGTTCTTC
CDR3aa: CASSLVGPNNEQFF

len: 16
j_gene: TRBJ1-5
d_gene: -
abundance: -
v_gene: TRBV11-3
CDR3nt: TGTGCCAGCAGCACCTTTCAGACAGAAGATTATCAGCCCCAGCATTTT
CDR3aa: CASSTFQTEDYQPQHF

len: 15
j_gene: TRBJ1-2
d_gene: -
abundance: -
v_gene: TRBV28
CDR3nt: TGTGCCAGCAGTGATGGCCTCACCCCTAACTATGGCTACACCTTC
CDR3aa: CASSDGLTPNYGYTF

len: 18
j_gene: TRBJ2-6
d_gene: TRBD2
abundance: -
v_gene: TRBV5-1
CDR3nt: TGCGCCAGCAGCTTTACTGGTCTAGCGGGAGCTGGGGCCAACGTCCTGACTTTC
CDR3aa: CASSFTGLAGAGANVLTF

len: 17
j_gene: TRBJ1-1
d_gene: TRBD1
abundance: -
v_gene: TRBV2
CDR3nt: TGTGCCAGCAGTCCGGGACAGGGGGCAAGGAGGAACACTGAAGCTTTCTTT
CDR3aa: CASSPGQGARRNTEAFF

len: 14
j_gene: TRBJ1-5
d_gene: -
abundance: -
v_gene: TRBV7-9
CDR3nt: TGTGCCAGCAGCTCGACCCCAGGTAATCAGCCCCAGCATTTT
CDR3aa: CASSSTPGNQPQHF

len: 17
j_gene: TRBJ2-7
d_gene: TRBD1
abundance: -
v_gene: TRBV14
CDR3nt: TGTGCCAGCAGCCAAGAAAAGACCTGGACAGGGGATGGCGAGCAGTACTTC
CDR3aa: CASSQEKTWTGDGEQYF

len: 13
j_gene: TRBJ1-1
d_gene: TRBD1
abundance: -
v_gene: TRBV6-6
CDR3nt: TGTGCCGCCATCACCGGGACAGGGGATGAAGCTTTCTTT
CDR3aa: CAAITGTGDEAFF

len: 14
j_gene: TRBJ2-7
d_gene: TRBD2
abundance: -
v_gene: TRBV27
CDR3nt: TGTGCCAGCAGTTTACTAGCGGGAGACGCCGAGCAGTACTTC
CDR3aa: CASSLLAGDAEQYF

len: 12
j_gene: TRBJ1-1
d_gene: -
abundance: -
v_gene: TRBV6-6
CDR3nt: TGTGCCAGCAGCCCTCTGGCCACTGAAGCTTTCTTT
CDR3aa: CASSPLATEAFF

len: 20
j_gene: TRBJ2-2
d_gene: -
abundance: -
v_gene: TRBV11-3
CDR3nt: TGTGCCAGCAGCTTAGACCGAGGGAATTTTCGGGGGGCCCCCACCGGGGAGCTGTTTTTT
CDR3aa: CASSLDRGNFRGAPTGELFF

len: 11
j_gene: TRBJ2-3
d_gene: -
abundance: -
v_gene: TRBV30
CDR3nt: TGTGCCTGGAGTGTATTGTCTACTATGTATTTT
CDR3aa: CAWSVLSTMYF

len: 17
j_gene: TRBJ2-1
d_gene: -
abundance: -
v_gene: TRBV10-3
CDR3nt: TGTGCCATCAGTGACCAACAGGGAGGGAGCTCCTACAATGAGCAGTTCTTC
CDR3aa: CAISDQQGGSSYNEQFF

len: 17
j_gene: TRBJ2-7
d_gene: TRBD2
abundance: -
v_gene: TRBV14
CDR3nt: TGTGCCAGCAGCCGCGGGGGAGTAGCCGACCGACTCTACGAGCAGTACTTC
CDR3aa: CASSRGGVADRLYEQYF

len: 14
j_gene: TRBJ1-5
d_gene: TRBD1
abundance: -
v_gene: TRBV28
CDR3nt: TGTGCCAGCATAAGACAGGGGGTAGGTCAGCCCCAGCATTTT
CDR3aa: CASIRQGVGQPQHF

len: 15
j_gene: TRBJ2-1
d_gene: TRBD2
abundance: -
v_gene: TRBV30
CDR3nt: TGTGCCTGGAGTGGGGGGCTAGCGGGAGTCTGGGAGCAGTTCTTC
CDR3aa: CAWSGGLAGVWEQFF

len: 11
j_gene: TRBJ1-2
d_gene: -
abundance: -
v_gene: TRBV20-1
CDR3nt: TGCAGTCCTCTAGGGGGAAGTGGCTACACCTTC
CDR3aa: CSPLGGSGYTF

len: 15
j_gene: TRBJ2-7
d_gene: TRBD2
abundance: once
v_gene: TRBV13
CDR3nt: TGTGCCAGCAGCCAAGGACTAGCGGGGACTTACGAGCAGTACTTC
CDR3aa: CASSQGLAGTYEQYF

len: 13
j_gene: TRBJ2-7
d_gene: -
abundance: -
v_gene: TRBV7-2
CDR3nt: TGTGCCAGCAGCCTAACCTCGCCCTACGAGCAGTACTTC
CDR3aa: CASSLTSPYEQYF

len: 11
j_gene: TRBJ2-7
d_gene: -
abundance: once
v_gene: TRBV20-1
CDR3nt: TGCAGTGCTAGGGGCCGTTACGAGCAGTACTTC
CDR3aa: CSARGRYEQYF

len: 15
j_gene: TRBJ1-4
d_gene: -
abundance: once
v_gene: TRBV6-1
CDR3nt: TGTGCCAGCAGTGAAGAGGCAGGAACTAATGAAAAACTGTTTTTT
CDR3aa: CASSEEAGTNEKLFF

len: 16
j_gene: TRBJ2-7
d_gene: -
abundance: -
v_gene: TRBV21-1
CDR3nt: TGTGCCAGCAGCTTCGATAGCGGGAGGGCCATCCACGAGCAGTACTTC
CDR3aa: CASSFDSGRAIHEQYF